This TCR beta chain stems from a study of regulatory T cells in long-lasting Graves disease. Study-wide results and caveats: TRBV28, TRBJ1-2 and TRBJ2-5 were favored in persistent disease.

Time point in this sample: newly diagnosed GD, antithyroid drugs for less than 3 months. The authors made the TCR library using RNA they extracted from PBMCs. Germline V lookup: CDR1 ENHRY, CDR2 SYGVKD. Trimming cost V 2 bases and J 5 bases; bases outside gene matches: 10. This CDR3 spans 16 amino acids. iRepertoire HTBI primers and Arm-PCR of CDR3 regions built TCR beta libraries. TCRdb reanalysed the multiplex PCR reads using MiXCR and keeps one entry per CDR3 protein. The sample consists of about 540,000 distinct CDR3 sequences, approximately 13% of them appearing once. This clonotype came up many times. Antigen specificity is unknown. The data also belong to a second study, concerning T cells in Graves' hyperthyroidism and ophthalmopathy. Turning to that study: Participants, patients aged 18 to 65, had newly diagnosed hyperthyroidism with a duration under 2 months. Together with thyroid ultrasound, orbital computed tomography, serum thyroxine and TRAb, clinical symptoms were used for diagnoses. TCR CDR3 regions were first amplified by RT-PCR with HTBI primers.

Specimen: peripheral blood mononuclear cells (PBMCs), collected at new diagnosis, from a patient treated with antithyroid drugs. The chain uses TRBV10-3 and TRBJ2-5; 8 bases line up with TRBD1. This clonotype was obtained from a man aged 25 to 40 with Graves disease. DNA for the CDR3: TGTGCCATCAGTGAGGAGCTGACAGGGGCGGGGGAGACCCAGTACTTC. This gives the protein CAISEELTGAGETQYF.